The 5 T cell receptor beta chains presented below share a single source sample, sequenced in a study of T cells in Graves' hyperthyroidism and ophthalmopathy. RNA transcripts gave rise to amplified TCR beta CDR3 regions. HTBI primers were employed in a first-round RT-PCR of the TCR CDR3. TCRdb fed the multiplex PCR reads into MiXCR, producing one record per CDR3 protein. The profile shows 600,000 or so distinct CDR3 sequences, 15% to 20% of them singletons. Source material: blood. These receptors originate from a woman aged 25 to 39 with Graves' hyperthyroidism.

This clonotype was detected ten times or more. The J gene is TRBJ1-1, the V gene TRBV6-1; no definite D call. V gave up 7 bases and J gave up 1 base, with 10 bases separating them. Germline V gives CDR1 MNHNS, CDR2 SASEGT. The CDR3 runs 13 residues. Here the CDR3 reads CASTSRQNTEAFF. The CDR3 DNA reads TGTGCCAGCACCTCAAGACAGAACACTGAAGCTTTCTTT.

The chain couples TRBV12-3 or TRBV12-4 to TRBJ1-4; D gene uncertain. The CDR3 runs 14 residues. Trimming stripped 3 bases from V and 4 bases from J, with 9 bases between. The CDR3 here is CASSFGYGNEKLFF. The CDR3 DNA reads as TGTGCCAGCAGTTTTGGGTATGGTAATGAAAAACTGTTTTTT.

The chain couples TRBV20-1 to TRBJ1-1; no clear D. V was pared by 3 bases and J by 5 bases, with 16 bases between. Germline CDR1 reads DFQATT; CDR2 reads SNEGSKA (reference sequence). The CDR3 has 14 amino acids. The CDR3: CSASDLDGETEAFF. DNA for the CDR3: TGCAGTGCTAGCGACTTAGACGGAGAGACTGAAGCTTTCTTT.

In this sample, this clonotype turned up many times. V and J are TRBV24-1 and TRBJ2-3; either TRBD1 or TRBD2 may fit D (6 bases each). Trimming cost V 5 bases and J 3 bases, with 20 bases left between them. Per the germline V gene, CDR1 is KGHDR and CDR2 is SFDVKD. The CDR3 consists of 17 residues. CDR3 loop: CATSGAGDGRRTDTQYF. In nucleotides, the CDR3 is TGTGCCACCAGTGGGGCAGGGGACGGGAGAAGGACAGATACGCAGTATTTT.

This clonotype came up many times. The chain is built from TRBV28 and TRBJ1-4; D remains unclear. Deletions cut 6 bases from V and 7 bases from J, with 18 bases between. Germline V gene data show CDR1 as MDHEN and CDR2 as SYDVKM. The CDR3 has 15 residues. The CDR3 loop reads CASSTALGRAEKLFF. As DNA, the CDR3 is TGTGCCAGCAGCACCGCCCTAGGGAGGGCTGAAAAACTGTTTTTT.